This T cell receptor (beta chain) was sequenced for a study of siplizumab effects on memory and regulatory T cells. The CDR3 is 19 amino acids. The V end lost 8 bases, the J end lost 0 bases, and 28 bases lay between the germline ends. CDR1 is LNHNV and CDR2 is YYDKDF in the germline V gene (reference sequence). The protocol was immunoSEQ multiplex PCR, while the TCRdb copy is restricted to in-frame clones and leaves out a portion. The sample lists tens of thousands of clones, just over 95% occurring once. In three donor pairs, unstimulated naive, memory, effector memory and TEMRA subsets were sequenced.

The clonotype was recovered from a human donor in good health. The sequenced sample consisted of naive CD8+ T cells sorted from blood. The chain couples TRBV15 to TRBJ1-1, with D perhaps matching TRBD1 (6 bases). This CDR3 is CATASFLGTPGAVNTEAFF. The CDR3 nucleotides read TGTGCCACCGCCTCTTTCTTAGGGACACCGGGAGCCGTGAACACTGAAGCTTTCTTT.